These T cell receptor beta chains were read from a single sample in a study of CD4+ T cells in melanoma. The repertoire was sequenced with immunoSEQ multiplex PCR; TCRdb's copy has only in-frame clones and lacks some. Counted here are more than 12,000 clones, 50% to 75% occurring once; the ten biggest clones make up 11% to 15%. Sequenced: cells from a culture (not recorded whether cultured in vitro). The receptors shown here come from a human donor with melanoma. CDR3s include the opening cysteine and the closing phenylalanine or tryptophan. A D gene is named only where the DNA matches it firmly. Expanded clones are given a class, and other clones once, few, many or no size at all.

V gene: TRBV7-9; D gene: TRBD2; clone size: few; J gene: TRBJ2-5; CDR3 length: 15; CDR3 protein: CASSFYLAGEETQYF; CDR3 DNA: TGTGCCAGCAGCTTTTACTTAGCGGGGGAAGAGACCCAGTACTTC
V gene: TRBV7-9; D gene: TRBD1; clone size: NA; J gene: TRBJ1-5; CDR3 length: 14; CDR3 protein: CASARGQAGQPQHF; CDR3 DNA: TGTGCCAGCGCCCGCGGACAGGCGGGGCAGCCCCAGCATTTT
V gene: TRBV20-1; D gene: NA; clone size: NA; J gene: TRBJ2-3; CDR3 length: 10; CDR3 protein: CSATRDTQYF; CDR3 DNA: TGCAGTGCAACTCGGGATACGCAGTATTTT
V gene: TRBV11-2; D gene: NA; clone size: NA; J gene: TRBJ2-1; CDR3 length: 15; CDR3 protein: CASSLNIGYNNEQFF; CDR3 DNA: TGTGCCAGCAGCTTAAATATAGGTTATAACAATGAGCAGTTCTTC
V gene: TRBV9; D gene: TRBD2; clone size: few; J gene: TRBJ2-3; CDR3 length: 16; CDR3 protein: CASSVTGTSHTDTQYF; CDR3 DNA: TGTGCCAGCAGCGTAACCGGGACTAGCCACACAGATACGCAGTATTTT
V gene: TRBV19; D gene: NA; clone size: few; J gene: TRBJ1-1; CDR3 length: 15; CDR3 protein: CASSPNPTRNTEAFF; CDR3 DNA: TGTGCCAGTAGCCCCAACCCGACACGGAACACTGAAGCTTTCTTT
V gene: TRBV19; D gene: NA; clone size: NA; J gene: TRBJ2-3; CDR3 length: 14; CDR3 protein: CASKRAGSTDTQYF; CDR3 DNA: TGTGCCAGTAAGCGGGCTGGGAGCACAGATACGCAGTATTTT
V gene: TRBV6-5; D gene: NA; clone size: NA; J gene: TRBJ2-7; CDR3 length: 11; CDR3 protein: CASSEGYEQYF; CDR3 DNA: TGTGCCAGCAGTGAAGGGTACGAGCAGTACTTC
V gene: TRBV2; D gene: NA; clone size: NA; J gene: TRBJ1-4; CDR3 length: 14; CDR3 protein: CASRKEQDGKKLFF; CDR3 DNA: TGTGCCAGCAGGAAAGAACAAGACGGGAAAAAACTGTTTTTT
V gene: TRBV9; D gene: TRBD2; clone size: NA; J gene: TRBJ2-3; CDR3 length: 17; CDR3 protein: CASSIGLAGGMIDTQYF; CDR3 DNA: TGTGCCAGCAGCATAGGACTAGCGGGGGGGATGATAGATACGCAGTATTTT
V gene: TRBV29-1; D gene: NA; clone size: few; J gene: TRBJ2-3; CDR3 length: 13; CDR3 protein: CSVEPPSTDTQYF; CDR3 DNA: TGCAGCGTCGAACCTCCCAGCACAGATACGCAGTATTTT
V gene: TRBV18; D gene: NA; clone size: NA; J gene: TRBJ2-6; CDR3 length: 16; CDR3 protein: CASSGAVRSGANVLTF; CDR3 DNA: TGTGCCAGCTCGGGTGCGGTTCGCTCTGGGGCCAACGTCCTGACTTTC
V gene: TRBV7-2; D gene: NA; clone size: NA; J gene: TRBJ1-1; CDR3 length: 11; CDR3 protein: CASSLHTEAFF; CDR3 DNA: TGTGCCAGCAGCTTACACACTGAAGCTTTCTTT
V gene: TRBV5-1; D gene: NA; clone size: NA; J gene: TRBJ2-7; CDR3 length: 13; CDR3 protein: CASSFSDGYEQYF; CDR3 DNA: TGCGCCAGCAGCTTCTCGGACGGTTACGAGCAGTACTTC
V gene: TRBV4-1; D gene: TRBD2; clone size: NA; J gene: TRBJ2-2; CDR3 length: 16; CDR3 protein: CASSQVLAKNTGELFF; CDR3 DNA: TGCGCCAGCAGCCAAGTACTAGCGAAGAACACCGGGGAGCTGTTTTTT
V gene: TRBV4-1; D gene: NA; clone size: NA; J gene: TRBJ1-3; CDR3 length: 15; CDR3 protein: CASSYTRDSGNTIYF; CDR3 DNA: TGCGCCAGCAGCTACACTCGGGACTCTGGAAACACCATATATTTT
V gene: TRBV7-9; D gene: TRBD1; clone size: NA; J gene: TRBJ1-5; CDR3 length: 14; CDR3 protein: CASSSDRGNQPQHF; CDR3 DNA: TGTGCCAGCAGCTCCGACAGGGGAAATCAGCCCCAGCATTTT
V gene: TRBV7-8; D gene: NA; clone size: NA; J gene: TRBJ1-6; CDR3 length: 17; CDR3 protein: CASSSQGRGRYNSPLHF; CDR3 DNA: TGTGCCAGCAGCTCGCAAGGCAGGGGCCGTTATAATTCACCCCTCCACTTT
V gene: TRBV19; D gene: NA; clone size: NA; J gene: TRBJ1-4; CDR3 length: 16; CDR3 protein: CASRSLHGEQSEKLFF; CDR3 DNA: TGTGCCAGTAGGAGCCTTCATGGGGAGCAAAGTGAAAAACTGTTTTTT
V gene: TRBV5-1; D gene: NA; clone size: NA; J gene: TRBJ1-4; CDR3 length: 12; CDR3 protein: CASSLDGERLFF; CDR3 DNA: TGCGCCAGCAGCTTGGATGGGGAGCGACTGTTTTTT
V gene: TRBV11-2; D gene: TRBD1; clone size: NA; J gene: TRBJ2-4; CDR3 length: 14; CDR3 protein: CASSSTTGGVIQYF; CDR3 DNA: TGTGCCAGCAGCTCGACGACAGGGGGTGTCATTCAGTACTTC
V gene: TRBV6-5; D gene: NA; clone size: NA; J gene: TRBJ1-1; CDR3 length: 14; CDR3 protein: CASSSVGSNTEAFF; CDR3 DNA: TGTGCCAGCAGTTCGGTGGGCTCGAACACTGAAGCTTTCTTT
V gene: TRBV11-1; D gene: NA; clone size: few; J gene: TRBJ2-7; CDR3 length: 14; CDR3 protein: CASSRRRPPYEQYF; CDR3 DNA: TGTGCCAGCAGCCGGAGGCGACCACCCTACGAGCAGTACTTC
V gene: TRBV10-3; D gene: NA; clone size: once; J gene: TRBJ1-2; CDR3 length: 12; CDR3 protein: CAISFGSKGYTF; CDR3 DNA: TGTGCCATCAGTTTCGGGTCGAAGGGCTACACCTTC
V gene: TRBV9; D gene: NA; clone size: few; J gene: TRBJ1-2; CDR3 length: 14; CDR3 protein: CASSVASGVNGYTF; CDR3 DNA: TGTGCCAGCAGCGTAGCAAGCGGGGTTAACGGCTACACCTTC
V gene: TRBV6-5; D gene: NA; clone size: NA; J gene: TRBJ1-4; CDR3 length: 13; CDR3 protein: CASSYRNNEKLFF; CDR3 DNA: TGTGCCAGCAGTTACAGGAATAATGAAAAACTGTTTTTT
V gene: TRBV21-1; D gene: NA; clone size: few; J gene: TRBJ2-4; CDR3 length: 16; CDR3 protein: CASSITSGLAKNIQYF; CDR3 DNA: TGTGCCAGCAGCATCACTAGCGGTCTAGCCAAAAACATTCAGTACTTC
V gene: TRBV7-3; D gene: TRBD2; clone size: NA; J gene: TRBJ2-3; CDR3 length: 16; CDR3 protein: CASSLHSGAVADTQYF; CDR3 DNA: TGTGCCAGCAGCCTCCATAGCGGGGCCGTGGCAGATACGCAGTATTTT
V gene: TRBV11-2; D gene: NA; clone size: NA; J gene: TRBJ2-1; CDR3 length: 16; CDR3 protein: CASSSRGFRSISEQFF; CDR3 DNA: TGTGCCAGCAGCTCCAGGGGATTTCGGTCGATTAGTGAGCAGTTCTTC
V gene: TRBV11-2; D gene: NA; clone size: NA; J gene: TRBJ2-3; CDR3 length: 14; CDR3 protein: CASSPGGSTDTQYF; CDR3 DNA: TGTGCCAGCAGCCCCGGGGGATCCACAGATACGCAGTATTTT
V gene: TRBV19; D gene: NA; clone size: NA; J gene: TRBJ1-1; CDR3 length: 12; CDR3 protein: CAPGRFGAEAFF; CDR3 DNA: TGTGCCCCCGGTCGGTTTGGGGCAGAAGCTTTCTTT
V gene: TRBV5-4; D gene: NA; clone size: NA; J gene: TRBJ1-2; CDR3 length: 14; CDR3 protein: CASSFQKDVSHYTF; CDR3 DNA: TGTGCCAGCAGCTTCCAGAAAGATGTATCCCACTACACCTTC
V gene: TRBV30; D gene: NA; clone size: NA; J gene: TRBJ1-1; CDR3 length: 13; CDR3 protein: CAWSVETSTEAFF; CDR3 DNA: TGTGCCTGGAGTGTAGAGACAAGCACTGAAGCTTTCTTT
V gene: TRBV6-6; D gene: NA; clone size: once; J gene: TRBJ2-2; CDR3 length: 16; CDR3 protein: CASSSRTDRNTGELFF; CDR3 DNA: TGTGCCAGCAGTTCGAGGACAGACAGGAACACCGGGGAGCTGTTTTTT
V gene: TRBV19; D gene: NA; clone size: few; J gene: TRBJ1-1; CDR3 length: 11; CDR3 protein: CASRRNTEAFF; CDR3 DNA: TGTGCCAGTAGGAGGAACACTGAAGCTTTCTTT
V gene: TRBV27; D gene: NA; clone size: NA; J gene: TRBJ1-4; CDR3 length: 14; CDR3 protein: CASSWRGSNEKLFF; CDR3 DNA: TGTGCCAGCAGTTGGAGGGGATCTAATGAAAAACTGTTTTTT
V gene: TRBV18; D gene: NA; clone size: few; J gene: TRBJ1-2; CDR3 length: 14; CDR3 protein: CASAPPGNSYGYTF; CDR3 DNA: TGTGCCAGCGCCCCCCCCGGGAACTCCTATGGCTACACCTTC
V gene: TRBV4-1; D gene: NA; clone size: NA; J gene: TRBJ2-1; CDR3 length: 14; CDR3 protein: CASSQDPGVHEQFF; CDR3 DNA: TGCGCCAGCAGCCAAGATCCGGGGGTCCATGAGCAGTTCTTC
V gene: TRBV10-2; D gene: TRBD2; clone size: few; J gene: TRBJ2-3; CDR3 length: 14; CDR3 protein: CATGLADSTDTQYF; CDR3 DNA: TGCGCCACCGGACTAGCGGATAGCACAGATACGCAGTATTTT
V gene: TRBV5-6; D gene: NA; clone size: NA; J gene: TRBJ2-1; CDR3 length: 13; CDR3 protein: CASSLQGLDEQFF; CDR3 DNA: TGTGCCAGCAGCTTGCAGGGGTTGGATGAGCAGTTCTTC
V gene: TRBV7-2; D gene: TRBD1; clone size: few; J gene: TRBJ1-4; CDR3 length: 15; CDR3 protein: CASSLFRGRREKLFF; CDR3 DNA: TGTGCCAGCAGCTTATTCAGGGGGAGGAGGGAAAAACTGTTTTTT
V gene: TRBV15; D gene: NA; clone size: NA; J gene: TRBJ2-2; CDR3 length: 14; CDR3 protein: CATREGRRPGELFF; CDR3 DNA: TGTGCCACACGGGAAGGGAGGAGGCCCGGGGAGCTGTTTTTT
V gene: TRBV6-5; D gene: TRBD1; clone size: NA; J gene: TRBJ1-2; CDR3 length: 13; CDR3 protein: CASGRQGNYGYTF; CDR3 DNA: TGTGCCAGCGGGAGACAGGGAAACTATGGCTACACCTTC
V gene: TRBV19; D gene: TRBD1; clone size: NA; J gene: TRBJ1-5; CDR3 length: 16; CDR3 protein: CASSLQGRGSNQPQHF; CDR3 DNA: TGTGCCAGTAGCTTACAGGGGAGGGGTAGCAATCAGCCCCAGCATTTT
V gene: TRBV6-1; D gene: NA; clone size: NA; J gene: TRBJ1-1; CDR3 length: 14; CDR3 protein: CASTTLGPNTEAFF; CDR3 DNA: TGTGCCAGCACAACCCTAGGGCCGAACACTGAAGCTTTCTTT
V gene: TRBV11-3; D gene: NA; clone size: NA; J gene: TRBJ2-5; CDR3 length: 13; CDR3 protein: CASSPQGGETQYF; CDR3 DNA: TGTGCCAGCAGTCCACAGGGAGGAGAGACCCAGTACTTC
V gene: TRBV25-1; D gene: NA; clone size: NA; J gene: TRBJ1-1; CDR3 length: 14; CDR3 protein: CASSELAGGTEAFF; CDR3 DNA: TGTGCCAGCAGTGAATTGGCAGGAGGGACTGAAGCTTTCTTT
V gene: TRBV18; D gene: TRBD1; clone size: NA; J gene: TRBJ1-1; CDR3 length: 14; CDR3 protein: CASSPVTGAIEAFF; CDR3 DNA: TGTGCCAGCTCACCCGTCACAGGGGCGATTGAAGCTTTCTTT
V gene: TRBV19; D gene: TRBD1; clone size: NA; J gene: TRBJ1-2; CDR3 length: 17; CDR3 protein: CASSIVRTGSSNYGYTF; CDR3 DNA: TGTGCCAGTAGTATAGTTCGGACAGGGAGCTCCAACTATGGCTACACCTTC
V gene: TRBV30; D gene: NA; clone size: NA; J gene: TRBJ1-2; CDR3 length: 13; CDR3 protein: CAWRETAGYGYTF; CDR3 DNA: TGTGCCTGGAGAGAAACAGCAGGCTATGGCTACACCTTC
V gene: TRBV5-4; D gene: NA; clone size: NA; J gene: TRBJ2-3; CDR3 length: 13; CDR3 protein: CASSLAPSNTQYF; CDR3 DNA: TGTGCCAGCAGCTTGGCCCCAAGTAATACGCAGTATTTT
V gene: TRBV27; D gene: NA; clone size: NA; J gene: TRBJ2-5; CDR3 length: 14; CDR3 protein: CASSRDRFRETQYF; CDR3 DNA: TGTGCCAGCAGTCGGGACCGATTTAGGGAGACCCAGTACTTC
V gene: TRBV7-3; D gene: NA; clone size: NA; J gene: TRBJ1-1; CDR3 length: 13; CDR3 protein: CASSASMNTEAFF; CDR3 DNA: TGTGCCAGCAGCGCCTCCATGAACACTGAAGCTTTCTTT